Sequencing of this T cell receptor beta chain was carried out in a study of blood T cell repertoires in COVID-19. The wider study: Acute and convalescent COVID-19 specimens originated in the United States, Italy and Spain. The cDNA or gDNA used as material had been derived from T cells, B-cell-depleted T cells, or PBMCs.

This clone has just one count. In the authors' methods: Counts of nucleated cells, estimated from reference gene primer amplification, were obtained. Measured with immunoSEQ multiplex PCR; TCRdb has only the in-frame clones, and not every one. For V, J and clone size, that table is used; D and trimming come from the DNA. The sample lists 390,000 or so clones, around 92% occurring once. Seattle cases were enrolled at active infection and followed longitudinally. Germline lookup yields CDR1 LNHDA and CDR2 SQIVND (reference sequence). The CDR3 runs 18 residues. After removal of 1 base from V and 2 bases from J, the junction contained 9 bases not matched to a gene.

The clonotype comes from a woman aged 30 to 39 with COVID-19, enrolled during active disease. V is TRBV19 and J is TRBJ1-5; 9 bases agree with TRBD1. Sequenced: peripheral blood. The CDR3 DNA follows: TGTGCCAGTAGTATAGGGGCGGTACAGGGGGCAGGCAATCAGCCCCAGCATTTT. Protein sequence: CASSIGAVQGAGNQPQHF.